The clone carrying this T cell receptor (beta chain) was detected many times. What it binds is unknown. The sample is drawn from a study of T-cell memory formation after mild COVID-19. Study-wide background: Largely, TCR clusters stayed within a single donor.

Study conclusions and caveats: Clones from the second wave (peaking day 37) had unconfirmed SARS-CoV-2 specificity. Shrinking CD4+ clones were chiefly CM and EM; CD8+ ones were chiefly EMRA.

TCRalpha and TCRbeta libraries used 5'RACE with constant-segment primers and UMIs. TCRdb reanalysed the 5' RACE reads using MiXCR and keeps one entry per CDR3 protein. This table holds around 200,000 distinct CDR3 sequences, 9.5% found once. The source material was PBMCs or a T cell subset sorted from them (not recorded which). The clonotype originates from a man in his late teens or twenties who had mild COVID-19 (a few samples of this study predate the infection). Cell type and time point are not known.

The chain's CDR3 is CAGEPPSGEETQYF. CDR3 DNA sequence: TGTGCCGGGGAACCGCCATCAGGGGAAGAGACCCAGTACTTC. This chain uses TRBV30 with TRBJ2-5, with D maybe TRBD1 (6 bases). This CDR3 contains 14 residues. V was clipped by 8 bases and J by 3 bases, with 19 bases between them. Germline CDR1 reads GTSNPN; CDR2 reads SVGIG (reference sequence).